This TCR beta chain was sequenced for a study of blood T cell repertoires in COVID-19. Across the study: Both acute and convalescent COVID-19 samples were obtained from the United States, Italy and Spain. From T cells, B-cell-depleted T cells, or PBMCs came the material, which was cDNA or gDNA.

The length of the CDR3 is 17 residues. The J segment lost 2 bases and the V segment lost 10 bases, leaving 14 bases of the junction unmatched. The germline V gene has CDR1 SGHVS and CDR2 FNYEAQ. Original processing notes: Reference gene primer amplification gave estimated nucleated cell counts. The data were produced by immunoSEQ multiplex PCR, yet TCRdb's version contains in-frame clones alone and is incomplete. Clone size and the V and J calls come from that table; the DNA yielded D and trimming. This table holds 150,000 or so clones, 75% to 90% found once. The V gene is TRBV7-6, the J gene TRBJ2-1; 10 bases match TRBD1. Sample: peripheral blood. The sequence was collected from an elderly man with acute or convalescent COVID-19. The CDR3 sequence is CATSVTGGFRAYNEQFF. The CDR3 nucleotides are TGTGCCACATCCGTGACAGGGGGCTTTCGAGCCTACAATGAGCAGTTCTTC.